This paragraph covers one T cell receptor beta chain sequence. This entry is derived from a study of identical twins. This CDR3 is built from 16 residues. Germline V gives CDR1 LNHNV, CDR2 YYDKDF (reference sequence). A single record per CDR3 protein comes from TCRdb applying MiXCR to the 5' RACE reads. The table has around 1.7 million distinct CDR3 sequences, more than 30% seen once. The receptor's source is a newborn girl in good health. The sample consisted of cord blood. V and J are TRBV15 and TRBJ2-1, with 7 bases matching TRBD2. The DNA end favors TRBJ2-7, so the J call may be wrong. The chain's CDR3 is CATSRDRGSSYNEQYF. CDR3 nucleotide sequence: TGTGCCACCAGCAGAGATCGCGGGAGCTCTTACAATGAGCAGTACTTC.